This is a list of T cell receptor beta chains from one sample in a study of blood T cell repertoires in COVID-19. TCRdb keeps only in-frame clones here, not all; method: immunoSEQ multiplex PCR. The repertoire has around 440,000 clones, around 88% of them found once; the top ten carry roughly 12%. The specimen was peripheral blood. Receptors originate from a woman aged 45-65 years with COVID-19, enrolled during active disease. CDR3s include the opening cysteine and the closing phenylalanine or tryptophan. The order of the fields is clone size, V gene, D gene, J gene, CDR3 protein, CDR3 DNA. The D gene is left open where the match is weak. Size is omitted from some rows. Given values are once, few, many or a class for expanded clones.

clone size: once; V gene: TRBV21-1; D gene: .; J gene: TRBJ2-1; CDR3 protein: CASSKSEGCEQFF; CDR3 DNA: TGTGCCAGCAGCAAATCGGAGGGTTGTGAGCAGTTCTTC
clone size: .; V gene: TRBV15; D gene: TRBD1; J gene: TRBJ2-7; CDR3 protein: CATSGRTGRYEQYF; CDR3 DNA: TGTGCCACCAGCGGGCGGACAGGGCGGTACGAGCAGTACTTC
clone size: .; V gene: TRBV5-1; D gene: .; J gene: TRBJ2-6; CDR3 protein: CASRGVAGANVLTF; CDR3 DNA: TGCGCCAGCAGAGGGGTGGCTGGGGCCAACGTCCTGACTTTC
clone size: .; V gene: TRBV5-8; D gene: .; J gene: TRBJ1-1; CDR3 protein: CASSLVLSTVPNTEAFF; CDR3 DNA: TGTGCCAGCAGCTTGGTGCTTTCTACCGTACCGAACACTGAAGCTTTCTTT
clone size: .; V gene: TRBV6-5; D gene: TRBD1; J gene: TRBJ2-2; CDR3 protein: CASSLDRDGELFF; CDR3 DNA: TGTGCCAGCAGTCTGGACAGGGACGGGGAGCTGTTTTTT
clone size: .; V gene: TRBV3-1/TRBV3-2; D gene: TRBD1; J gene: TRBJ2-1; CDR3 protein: CASSNTRDSVFDEQFF; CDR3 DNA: TGTGCCAGCAGCAACACCCGGGACAGTGTGTTCGATGAGCAGTTCTTC
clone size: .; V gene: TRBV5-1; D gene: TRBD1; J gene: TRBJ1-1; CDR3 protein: CASSFNDREESEAFF; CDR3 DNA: TGCGCCAGCAGCTTTAATGACAGGGAAGAGTCTGAAGCTTTCTTT
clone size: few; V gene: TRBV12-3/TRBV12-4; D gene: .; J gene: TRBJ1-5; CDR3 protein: CASSFQALEPQHF; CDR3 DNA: TGTGCCAGCAGTTTCCAAGCCCTCGAACCCCAGCATTTT
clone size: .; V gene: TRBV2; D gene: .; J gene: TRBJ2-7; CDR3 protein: CASAFGVEQYF; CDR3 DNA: TGTGCCAGCGCGTTTGGAGTCGAGCAGTACTTC
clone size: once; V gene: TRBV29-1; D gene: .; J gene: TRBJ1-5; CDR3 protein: CSVATTDSRVEPQHF; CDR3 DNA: TGCAGCGTAGCTACCACGGACAGCCGTGTTGAGCCCCAGCATTTT
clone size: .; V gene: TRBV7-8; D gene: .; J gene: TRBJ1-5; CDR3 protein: CASSSGSSNQPQHF; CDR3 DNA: TGTGCCAGCAGCTCCGGGAGTAGCAATCAGCCCCAGCATTTT
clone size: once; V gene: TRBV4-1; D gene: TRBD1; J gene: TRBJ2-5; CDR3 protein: CASSQDRTGGETQYF; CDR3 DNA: TGCGCCAGCAGCCAAGATCGAACAGGGGGGGAGACCCAGTACTTC
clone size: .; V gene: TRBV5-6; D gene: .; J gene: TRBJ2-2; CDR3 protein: CASSFPTGANTGELFF; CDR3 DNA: TGTGCCAGCAGCTTCCCCACAGGAGCGAACACCGGGGAGCTGTTTTTT
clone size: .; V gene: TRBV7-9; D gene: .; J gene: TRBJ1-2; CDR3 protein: CASSLKATVLNGYTF; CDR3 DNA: TGTGCCAGCAGCTTAAAGGCGACAGTCCTAAATGGCTACACCTTC
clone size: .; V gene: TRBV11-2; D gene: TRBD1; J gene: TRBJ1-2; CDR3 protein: CASSPGTANYGYTF; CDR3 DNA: TGTGCCAGCAGCCCCGGGACAGCGAACTATGGCTACACCTTC
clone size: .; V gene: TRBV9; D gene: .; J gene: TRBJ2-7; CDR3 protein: CASGVGAGDEQYF; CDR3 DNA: TGTGCCAGCGGTGTGGGAGCCGGGGACGAGCAGTACTTC
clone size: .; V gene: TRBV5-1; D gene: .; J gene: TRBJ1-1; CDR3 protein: CASRDQGMNTEAFF; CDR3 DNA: TGCGCCAGCAGAGATCAGGGGATGAACACTGAAGCTTTCTTT
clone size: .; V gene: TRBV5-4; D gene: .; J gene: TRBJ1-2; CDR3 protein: CASSPEGLFGYGYTF; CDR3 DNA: TGTGCCAGCAGCCCCGAGGGACTCTTCGGTTATGGCTACACCTTC
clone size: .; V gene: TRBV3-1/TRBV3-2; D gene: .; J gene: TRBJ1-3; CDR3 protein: CASSQDRGHLSGNTIYF; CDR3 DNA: TGTGCCAGCAGCCAAGATAGGGGACACCTCTCTGGAAACACCATATATTTT
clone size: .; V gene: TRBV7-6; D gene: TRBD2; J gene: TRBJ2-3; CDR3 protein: CASSLGGGPADTQYF; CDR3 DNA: TGTGCCAGCAGCTTAGGCGGGGGGCCCGCAGATACGCAGTATTTT
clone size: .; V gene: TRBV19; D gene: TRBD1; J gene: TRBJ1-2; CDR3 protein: CASSSGTGYYYGYTF; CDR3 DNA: TGTGCCAGTAGTTCCGGGACAGGGTATTACTATGGCTACACCTTC
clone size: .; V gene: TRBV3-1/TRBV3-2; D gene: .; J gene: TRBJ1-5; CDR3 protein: CASSQDQGNQPQHF; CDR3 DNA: TGTGCCAGCAGCCAAGATCAGGGCAATCAGCCCCAGCATTTT
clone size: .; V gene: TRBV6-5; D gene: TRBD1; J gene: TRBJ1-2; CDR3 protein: CASSWDRGLGYTF; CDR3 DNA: TGTGCCAGCAGTTGGGACAGGGGGCTTGGCTACACCTTC
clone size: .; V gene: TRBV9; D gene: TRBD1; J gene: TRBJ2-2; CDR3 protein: CASLGGDRANTGELFF; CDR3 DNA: TGTGCCAGCTTAGGTGGGGACAGAGCGAACACCGGGGAGCTGTTTTTT
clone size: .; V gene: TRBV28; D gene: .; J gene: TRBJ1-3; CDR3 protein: CASSLVSRNTIYF; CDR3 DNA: TGTGCCAGCAGTCTAGTCTCCAGAAACACCATATATTTT
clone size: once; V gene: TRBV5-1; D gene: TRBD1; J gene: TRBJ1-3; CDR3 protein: CASSLDLRQGAGNTIYF; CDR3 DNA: TGCGCCAGCAGCTTGGATTTACGTCAGGGGGCTGGAAACACCATATATTTT
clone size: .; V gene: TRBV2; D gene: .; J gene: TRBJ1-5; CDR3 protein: CASSEQGNQPQHF; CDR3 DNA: TGTGCCAGCAGTGAACAGGGGAATCAGCCCCAGCATTTT
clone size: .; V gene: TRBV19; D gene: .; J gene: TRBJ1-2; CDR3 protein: CASSIGGDDGYTF; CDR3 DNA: TGTGCCAGTAGTATAGGGGGGGACGATGGCTACACCTTC
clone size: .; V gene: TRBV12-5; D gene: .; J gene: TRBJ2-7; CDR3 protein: CASGLDRVSEQYF; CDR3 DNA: TGTGCTAGTGGTTTGGACCGGGTCAGCGAGCAGTACTTC
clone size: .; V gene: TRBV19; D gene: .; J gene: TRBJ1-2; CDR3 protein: CASSPATGTNYGYTF; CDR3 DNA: TGTGCCAGTAGTCCGGCCACCGGGACTAACTATGGCTACACCTTC
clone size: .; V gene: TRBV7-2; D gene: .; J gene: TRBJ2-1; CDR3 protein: CASRRGGSGNEQFF; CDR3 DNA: TGTGCCAGCAGGAGAGGCGGCTCGGGTAATGAGCAGTTCTTC
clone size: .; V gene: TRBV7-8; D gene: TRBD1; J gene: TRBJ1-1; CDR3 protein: CASSLQGVNTEAFF; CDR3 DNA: TGTGCCAGCAGCCTACAGGGGGTGAACACTGAAGCTTTCTTT
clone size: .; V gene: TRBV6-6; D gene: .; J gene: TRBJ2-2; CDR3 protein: CASSQGLGNTGELFF; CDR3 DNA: TGTGCCAGCTCTCAGGGGCTGGGGAACACCGGGGAGCTGTTTTTT
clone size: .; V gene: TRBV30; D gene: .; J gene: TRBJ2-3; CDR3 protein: CAWSVRGTDTQYF; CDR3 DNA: TGTGCCTGGAGTGTTCGGGGAACAGATACGCAGTATTTT
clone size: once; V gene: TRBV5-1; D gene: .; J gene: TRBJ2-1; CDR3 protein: CASSLGLRVVNEQFF; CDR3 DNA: TGCGCCAGCAGCTTGGGACTACGAGTGGTGAATGAGCAGTTCTTC
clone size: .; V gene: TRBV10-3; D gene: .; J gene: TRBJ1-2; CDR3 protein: CAVSGPETYYGYTF; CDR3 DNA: TGTGCCGTATCGGGTCCCGAGACCTACTATGGCTACACCTTC
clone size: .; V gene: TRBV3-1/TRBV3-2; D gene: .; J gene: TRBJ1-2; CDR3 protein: CASSQVKRGGLYGYTF; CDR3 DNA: TGTGCCAGCAGCCAAGTCAAAAGGGGCGGCCTCTATGGCTACACCTTC
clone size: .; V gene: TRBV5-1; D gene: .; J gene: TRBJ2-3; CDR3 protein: CASSADYTSTDTQYF; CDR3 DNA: TGCGCCAGCAGCGCGGACTATACTAGCACAGATACGCAGTATTTT
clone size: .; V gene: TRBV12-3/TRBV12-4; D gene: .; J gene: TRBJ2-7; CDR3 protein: CASSLTLYEQYF; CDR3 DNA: TGTGCCAGCAGTTTGACACTTTACGAGCAGTACTTC
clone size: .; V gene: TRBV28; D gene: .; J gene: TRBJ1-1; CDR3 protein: CASSPGQPADTEAFF; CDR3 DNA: TGTGCCAGCAGCCCTGGACAGCCAGCGGACACTGAAGCTTTCTTT
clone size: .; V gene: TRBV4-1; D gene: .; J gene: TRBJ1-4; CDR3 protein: CASSQDDRLGEKLFF; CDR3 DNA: TGCGCCAGCAGCCAAGATGACAGGCTGGGAGAAAAACTGTTTTTT
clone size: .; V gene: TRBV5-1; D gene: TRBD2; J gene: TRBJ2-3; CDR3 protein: CASSLGASGSTDTQYF; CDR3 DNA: TGCGCCAGCAGCTTGGGGGCTAGCGGTAGCACAGATACGCAGTATTTT
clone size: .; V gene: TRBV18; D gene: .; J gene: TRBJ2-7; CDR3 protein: CASSQITVKLLEQYF; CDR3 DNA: TGTGCCAGCTCACAAATAACAGTGAAACTCCTCGAGCAGTACTTC
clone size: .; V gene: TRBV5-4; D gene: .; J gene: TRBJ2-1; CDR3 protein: CASSWGLGANEQFF; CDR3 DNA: TGTGCCAGCAGCTGGGGATTGGGGGCCAATGAGCAGTTCTTC
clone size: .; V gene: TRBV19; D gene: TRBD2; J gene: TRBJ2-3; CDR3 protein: CASSRLAGADTQYF; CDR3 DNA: TGTGCCAGTAGCCGACTAGCGGGCGCAGATACGCAGTATTTT
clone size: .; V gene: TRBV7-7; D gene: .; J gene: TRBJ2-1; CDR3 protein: CASSLSGPGVAGGNEQFF; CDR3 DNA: TGTGCCAGCAGCTTATCGGGGCCAGGGGTCGCGGGTGGGAATGAGCAGTTCTTC
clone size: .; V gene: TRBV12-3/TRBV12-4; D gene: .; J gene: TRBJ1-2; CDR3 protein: CASTPSGGRGYTF; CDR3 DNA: TGTGCCAGCACCCCTAGCGGGGGCCGTGGCTACACCTTC